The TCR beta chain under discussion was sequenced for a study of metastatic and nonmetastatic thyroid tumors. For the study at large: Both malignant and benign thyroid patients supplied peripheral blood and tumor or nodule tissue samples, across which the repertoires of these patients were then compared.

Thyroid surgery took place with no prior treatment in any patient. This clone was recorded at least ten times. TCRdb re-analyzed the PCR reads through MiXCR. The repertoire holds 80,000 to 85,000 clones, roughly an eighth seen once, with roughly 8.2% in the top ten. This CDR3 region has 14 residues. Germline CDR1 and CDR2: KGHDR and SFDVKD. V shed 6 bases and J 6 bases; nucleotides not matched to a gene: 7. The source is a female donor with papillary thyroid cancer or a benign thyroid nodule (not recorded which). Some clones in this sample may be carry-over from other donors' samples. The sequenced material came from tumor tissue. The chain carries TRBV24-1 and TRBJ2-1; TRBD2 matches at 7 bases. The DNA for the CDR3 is TGTGCCACCAGTCGGGCGGGAGCGGGCAATGAGCAGTTCTTC. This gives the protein CATSRAGAGNEQFF.